This entry lists 5 T cell receptor beta chains sequenced from one sample in a study of T cell responses to AZD1222 COVID-19 vaccine (dated by TCRdb to the early 2020s). Library preparation used the immunoSEQ multiplex PCR assay. The clones in this table, taken by TCRdb from immuneACCESS, are in-frame only. Not every clone is retained; where verified, under half of the shortfall comes from an unresolved V gene, and the cause of the rest is unknown. The sample records about 82,000 clones, roughly 85% of which are singletons. In total, the top ten clones hold over 10% of the sample. The label giving this sample's time point can be read as: about 28 days (+/-7) after the second vaccine dose. The source material was peripheral blood, sampled 28 days after the second AZD1222 dose. These receptors were collected from an adult who received the AZD1222 COVID-19 vaccine.

J is TRBJ1-2 and V is TRBV6-2 or TRBV6-3; TRBD1 is a possible D gene (5 bases). CDR1 and CDR2 from the germline V gene are MNHEY and SVGEGT. The V and J ends lost 5 bases and 4 bases respectively, with 17 bases between them. CDR3 size: 15 residues. This CDR3 is CASSQSAPTVYGYTF. The CDR3 coding sequence is TGTGCCAGCAGTCAATCTGCTCCGACAGTCTATGGCTACACCTTC.

V gene TRBV28 combines with J gene TRBJ1-4; 8 nucleotides line up with TRBD1. Germline CDR1 MDHEN, CDR2 SYDVKM. Trimming at V came to 4 bases and at J to 6 bases, leaving 7 bases not matched to a gene. This CDR3 spans 15 amino acids. The CDR3, as DNA: TGTGCCAGCAGTTCAGGGGGCGGGGATGATGAAAAACTGTTTTTT. Translated, it gives CASSSGGGDDEKLFF.

This clone showed up just once. Other DNA sequences in the sample encode the same CDR3. V usage is TRBV28 and J usage is TRBJ2-7; 9 nucleotides match TRBD1. The CDR3 contains 13 residues. Unmatched junction bases numbered 2, after V lost 6 bases and J lost 2 bases. CDR1 and CDR2 from the germline V gene are MDHEN and SYDVKM. CDR3 nucleotide sequence: TGTGCCAGCAGGGGACAGGGACCCTACGAGCAGTACTTC. Translating gives CASRGQGPYEQYF.

This chain joins TRBV4-3 and TRBJ1-1; D is unclear. CDR3 length equals 15 residues. Per the germline V gene, CDR1 is LGHNA and CDR2 is YSLEER. Trimming took 1 base from V and 2 from J, leaving 11 bases between them. The CDR3 DNA is TGCGCCAGCAGCCAAGTGGTAGATTTTAACACTGAAGCTTTCTTT. Its translation: CASSQVVDFNTEAFF.

The chain recombines TRBV19 with TRBJ1-1; 10 bases agree with TRBD1. The CDR3 is 14 residues long. The trim removed 11 bases at V and 6 bases at J, leaving 12 bases unmatched. CDR1 is LNHDA, CDR2 SQIVND, per germline (reference sequence). This CDR3 reads CASRTGGRVAEAFF. The CDR3 DNA follows: TGTGCCTCAAGGACAGGGGGTCGTGTTGCTGAAGCTTTCTTT.